The 21 T cell receptor beta chains below were found in one sample sequenced in a study of blood T cell repertoires in COVID-19. The data were produced by immunoSEQ multiplex PCR, yet TCRdb's version contains in-frame clones alone and is incomplete. The repertoire consists of tens of thousands of clones, with 65% to 85% occurring once and the leading ten covering under 35%. Material: peripheral blood. These receptors originate from an elderly woman with acute or convalescent COVID-19.

The J gene is TRBJ2-7, the V gene TRBV6-5; 15 bases align to TRBD2. Germline lookup yields CDR1 MNHEY and CDR2 SVGAGI. This CDR3 contains 15 residues. Trimming took 5 bases from V and 6 from J; bases not matched to a gene: 5. For the CDR3, the DNA is TGTGCCAGCAGTCGCGGACTAGCGGGGGGGATCGAGCAGTACTTC. Translated, it gives CASSRGLAGGIEQYF.

This chain connects TRBV6-5 to TRBJ1-4, with 7 bases matching TRBD1. Germline V gene data show CDR1 as MNHEY and CDR2 as SVGAGI. This CDR3 comprises 15 residues. V gave up 6 bases and J gave up 3 bases; unmatched junction bases: 7. CDR3 residues: CASSPRQGSNEKLFF. The CDR3 DNA is TGTGCCAGCAGCCCCAGACAGGGTTCTAATGAAAAACTGTTTTTT.

The chain links TRBV12-3 or TRBV12-4 to TRBJ2-7; D not certain. The CDR3 is 11 residues long. The V end lost 3 bases, the J end lost 6 bases, and 6 bases lay between the germline ends. The CDR3 DNA is TGTGCCAGCAGTTTGTTCTCCGAGCAGTACTTC. Protein sequence: CASSLFSEQYF.

With respect to this clone: A read error may produce the germline difference seen at one junction end. This chain links TRBV7-7 with TRBJ2-5; 12 bases align to TRBD2. In germline, CDR1 is SSHAT, CDR2 FNYEAQ (reference sequence). This CDR3 spans 15 amino acids. In DNA form, the CDR3 reads TGTGCTAGCAGCCTAGCGGGAGGGCCGGGGGAGACCCAGTACTTC. Translating it yields CASSLAGGPGETQYF. The full variable domain, with the rest looked up from reference TRBV7-7 and TRBJ2-5, is GAGVSQSPRYKVTKRGQDVTLRCDPISSHATLYWYQQALGQGPEFLTYFNYEAQPDKSGLPSDRFSAERPEGSISTLTIQRTEQRDSAMYRCASSLAGGPGETQYFGPGTRLLVL.

The genes are TRBV10-2 and TRBJ2-1; TRBD2 agrees at 11 bases. Unmatched junction bases numbered 4, after V lost 0 bases and J lost 3 bases. The CDR3 runs to 17 residues. The germline gives CDR1 WSHSY, CDR2 SAAADI. The CDR3 protein is CASSESLAGGDYNEQFF. CDR3 nucleotide sequence: TGCGCCAGCAGTGAGTCCCTAGCGGGAGGAGACTACAATGAGCAGTTCTTC.

The genes are TRBV4-1 and TRBJ1-5; D is ambiguous. This CDR3 is 13 amino acids long. Trimming stripped 1 base from V and 5 bases from J, with 6 bases between. Germline lookup yields CDR1 MGHRA and CDR2 YSYEKL. The CDR3 bases are TGCGCCAGCAGCCAAGTCAGCGATCAGCCCCAGCATTTT. Its translation is CASSQVSDQPQHF.

The chain has TRBV28 and TRBJ1-5; 10 bases align to TRBD1. From germline, CDR1 is MDHEN and CDR2 SYDVKM. Germline trimming cut 6 bases from V and 1 base from J; bases unmatched to any gene: 3. This CDR3 is 15 amino acids long. The CDR3 DNA follows: TGTGCCAGCAGATTGGGACAGGGGAGCAATCAGCCCCAGCATTTT. Translating gives CASRLGQGSNQPQHF.

The sample holds one count of this clone. J is TRBJ2-3 and V is TRBV4-3; tentative D call: TRBD2 (5 bases). V dropped 3 bases and J dropped 0 bases, with 7 bases sitting between them. The CDR3 contains 14 residues. Germline assignment: CDR1 LGHNA and CDR2 YSLEER. CDR3 residues: CASSQGVSTDTQYF. CDR3 DNA: TGCGCCAGCAGCCAGGGAGTTAGCACAGATACGCAGTATTTT.

The chain carries TRBV20-1 and TRBJ1-1, with D unclear. There are 11 residues in the CDR3. V was shortened by 6 bases and J by 5 bases, with 10 bases between the two germline ends. Germline loops: CDR1 DFQATT, CDR2 SNEGSKA (reference sequence). DNA of the CDR3: TGCAGTGCCCCGAGGCCTACTGAAGCTTTCTTT. This translates into CSAPRPTEAFF.

The J gene is TRBJ2-3, the V gene TRBV30; a possible D gene is TRBD2 (5 bases). This CDR3 contains 15 residues. The germline V and J ends were trimmed by 3 bases and 7 bases, with 20 bases remaining between them. CDR1 GTSNPN and CDR2 SVGIG come from the germline V gene (reference sequence). The CDR3 sequence is CAWSGTSLLTNTQYF. The CDR3, as DNA: TGTGCCTGGAGCGGAACTAGTCTACTTACGAATACGCAGTATTTT.

This chain connects TRBV7-2 to TRBJ2-1; 9 bases map to TRBD1. The CDR3 contains 16 residues. Germline V gives CDR1 SGHTA, CDR2 FQGNSA. V lost 1 base and J lost 4; bases outside the gene matches: 5. The CDR3 protein is CASSLVGQGSYNEQFF. CDR3 DNA: TGTGCCAGCAGCTTAGTGGGACAGGGATCTTACAATGAGCAGTTCTTC.

The genes are TRBV5-1 and TRBJ2-3; perhaps TRBD2 as D (5 bases). From germline, CDR1 is SGHRS and CDR2 YFSETQ. The CDR3 extends over 14 amino acids. The V and J ends lost 3 bases and 1 base respectively, with 9 bases between them. CDR3 region: CASSSEEGTDTQYF. DNA of the CDR3: TGCGCCAGCAGCTCCGAGGAGGGCACAGATACGCAGTATTTT.

V gene TRBV9 combines with J gene TRBJ2-1; D is perhaps TRBD2 (5 bases). Trimming left V 0 bases short and J 6 bases short, with 10 bases between. The CDR3 sequence is 14 residues long. From germline, CDR1 is SGDLS and CDR2 YYNGEE. CDR3 region: CASSVGGSSNEQFF. CDR3 nucleotide sequence: TGTGCCAGCAGCGTAGGAGGGAGCAGCAATGAGCAGTTCTTC.

This chain uses TRBV29-1 with TRBJ2-2; no definite D call. The V end lost 5 bases, the J end lost 0 bases, and 7 bases lay between the germline ends. In germline, CDR1 is SQVTM, CDR2 ANQGSEA. The CDR3 runs 13 residues. The chain's CDR3 is CSVYRPNTGELFF. The CDR3 DNA follows: TGCAGCGTTTACAGACCGAACACCGGGGAGCTGTTTTTT.

The chain links TRBV5-1 to TRBJ1-1; D gene ambiguous. The CDR3 covers 12 residues. V was trimmed by 1 base and J by 7 bases, leaving 8 bases between them. Germline CDR1 is SGHRS and CDR2 is YFSETQ. As DNA, the CDR3 is TGCGCCAGCAGCTTGCCAGAGGGTGAAGCTTTCTTT. Its translation: CASSLPEGEAFF.

The rearrangement uses TRBV4-2 and TRBJ2-1; the D gene is possibly TRBD2 (5 bases). Germline V gene lookup returns CDR1 LGHNA and CDR2 YNFKEQ. Trimming left V 0 bases short and J 0 bases short, with 6 bases between. The CDR3 extends over 15 amino acids. The CDR3 region has the DNA TGTGCCAGCAGCCAAGACCGGGGCTCCTACAATGAGCAGTTCTTC. Its protein product is CASSQDRGSYNEQFF.

The rearrangement links TRBV5-4 to TRBJ2-1; TRBD2 aligns across 12 bases. V shed 0 bases, J shed 4 bases, and the junction held 2 bases outside the gene matches. Germline CDR1 reads SGHNT; CDR2 reads YYREEE (reference sequence). The length of the CDR3 is 16 residues. The CDR3 spells CASSLGTSGIYNEQFF. CDR3 nucleotide sequence: TGTGCCAGCAGCTTGGGGACTAGCGGGATTTACAATGAGCAGTTCTTC.

CDR3 in DNA: TGCGCCAGCAGCGTCCGGGAGTTGTCCACAGATACGCAGTATTTT. Its translation: CASSVRELSTDTQYF. The chain recombines TRBV4-1 with TRBJ2-3, with D tentatively TRBD2 (6 bases). CDR1 and CDR2 from the germline V gene are MGHRA and YSYEKL. The germline V and J ends were trimmed by 5 bases and 2 bases, with 14 bases remaining between them. The CDR3 has 15 residues.

The gene calls are TRBV10-3 and TRBJ2-2; 7 bases line up with TRBD2. The CDR3 sequence is 16 residues long. The junction had 3 bases not matched to a gene; V was cut back by 2 bases and J by 0 bases. Germline values: CDR1 ENHRY, CDR2 SYGVKD. As DNA, the CDR3 is TGTGCCATCAGTGAGGTTCGGGGGGCGAACACCGGGGAGCTGTTTTTT. Its translation: CAISEVRGANTGELFF.

V and J are TRBV12-3 or TRBV12-4 and TRBJ2-7; a possible D gene is TRBD1 (6 bases). The CDR3 loop spans 12 amino acids. The ends were cut back, 8 bases at V and 0 bases at J, with 8 bases in the middle. CDR3 in amino acids: CASRQDSYEQYF. As DNA, the CDR3 is TGTGCCAGCCGACAGGACTCCTACGAGCAGTACTTC.

This chain links TRBV11-3 with TRBJ2-2; D is ambiguous. The V end lost 7 bases, the J end lost 0 bases, and 9 bases lay between the germline ends. Germline V gene data show CDR1 as SGHNT and CDR2 as YENEEA. The CDR3 length is 14 residues. The CDR3 here is CASKLRSNTGELFF. CDR3 nucleotide sequence: TGTGCCAGCAAGCTGAGGTCGAACACCGGGGAGCTGTTTTTT.